This is a list of T cell receptor beta chains from one sample in a study of control samples from healthy donors and cancer patients. Produced via immunoSEQ multiplex PCR; TCRdb's table is partial and in-frame only. The sample consists of over 110,000 clones, more than 90% of them appearing once. Sequencing was performed on blood. The receptors derive from a young man in good health. Each CDR3 is given with its conserved first and last residue. Part of the rows lack a size; the others show once, few, many or a class for expanded clones.

CDR3 protein | V gene | clone size
CASSKDRGLIYEQYF | TRBV6-5 | NA
CASSLSFGQGASYEQYF | TRBV27 | NA
CASSEKWDTEAFF | TRBV18 | NA
CATSDSSPGYWYF | TRBV24-1 | NA
CAWSAWTSGGSGELFF | TRBV30 | NA
CASQDFSYNSPLHF | TRBV6-6 | NA
CASSLGTGAGNTIYF | TRBV7-8 | NA
CASSESQGAGTEAFF | TRBV10-1 | NA
CATSDSTGIAYNEQFF | TRBV24-1 | NA
CASSQETGFFGNTIYF | TRBV3-1/TRBV3-2 | NA
CAIRSGDSEAFF | TRBV10-3 | NA
CSVVQGSRYTF | TRBV29-1 | NA
CASSPQGNTIYF | TRBV18 | once
CASRIVGSRQYF | TRBV2 | NA
CASSLRSGELFF | TRBV3-1/TRBV3-2 | once
CAWRGADWTTNYGYTF | TRBV30 | NA
CASSPTQGVGGPYNEQFF | TRBV25-1 | NA
CASSQVLAGVTYEQYF | TRBV4-1 | NA
CASSHGGSYEQYF | TRBV19 | NA
CASSHMTGLNTEAFF | TRBV4-1 | NA
CASSSGDSPLHF | TRBV12-3/TRBV12-4 | NA
CASSYSTGKDEQYF | TRBV6-5 | NA
CASSSHRGDEQYF | TRBV7-9 | NA
CASSAEAIGTSGRRDTQYF | TRBV28 | NA
CASSSHIGTGGITGELFF | TRBV11-2 | NA
CASTHSTPGETQYF | TRBV25-1 | NA
CASSPGLAGDEQYF | TRBV7-9 | once
CAWRKIAKNIQYF | TRBV30 | NA
CASRGQGPMNTEAFF | TRBV6-5 | NA
CASSPPSKGGRLNTGELFF | TRBV7-8 | NA
CASRTGRGTDTQYF | TRBV4-1 | NA
CASSGGLARETQYF | TRBV27 | NA
CASSPPYMGSYEQYF | TRBV18 | NA
CASSSQGGGGPYEQYF | TRBV12-1 | once
CASSLGLTGGSTEAFF | TRBV13 | NA
CASSLNGGEETQYF | TRBV3-1/TRBV3-2 | NA
CASSENYINTEAFF | TRBV6-1 | once
CASSLGVAGGPGGEQFF | TRBV7-8 | NA
CASSFIGTVDYEQYF | TRBV28 | NA
CASSGGGDLEKLFF | TRBV9 | NA
CASSPPGQMNTEAFF | TRBV5-4 | NA
CATSRERHEQFF | TRBV15 | once
CASSYRTGRQAFF | TRBV6-5 | few
CASRGQGLIAEAFF | TRBV19 | NA
CASSIPGRSTDTQYF | TRBV19 | NA